What follows are 20 T cell receptor beta chains derived from one specimen sequenced in a study of T cells in Graves' hyperthyroidism and ophthalmopathy. Amplification of TCR beta CDR3 regions was performed using RNA transcripts as template. Carried out on the TCR CDR3, a first-round RT-PCR used the HTBI primer set. TCRdb independently ran MiXCR on the multiplex PCR reads; one entry per CDR3 protein. The sample contains hundreds of thousands of distinct CDR3 sequences, 38% of which appear only once. Material: blood. These receptors all come from a man between 18 and 35 years old with Graves' hyperthyroidism.

This clonotype was counted many times. The V and J genes are TRBV20-1 and TRBJ1-5, with TRBD1 as a possible D gene (5 bases). CDR1 is DFQATT, CDR2 SNEGSKA, per germline (reference sequence). Trimming shortened V by 6 bases and J by 5 bases, and 14 bases separated the two germline ends. The CDR3 sequence is 13 residues long. The CDR3 here is CSAAAAGHQPQHF. DNA of the CDR3: TGCAGTGCCGCTGCGGCAGGGCATCAGCCCCAGCATTTT.

This chain joins TRBV19 and TRBJ1-2, with a possible D match to TRBD1 (5 bases). Trimming cost V 4 bases and J 5 bases, with 14 bases left between them. The CDR3 has 14 residues. Per the germline V gene, CDR1 is LNHDA and CDR2 is SQIVND (reference sequence). The CDR3 bases are TGTGCCAGTAGTACCCCCAACGAGGGGTATGGCTACACCTTC. As protein: CASSTPNEGYGYTF.

This clonotype has ten or more counts. The chain has TRBV2 and TRBJ2-7; TRBD1 agrees at 7 bases. In germline, CDR1 is SNHLY, CDR2 FYNNEI. The CDR3 has 14 amino acids. V gave up 10 bases and J gave up 2 bases; unmatched junction bases: 11. The CDR3 nucleotides are TGTGCCACCTCCACTCCGGGACAGACCTACGAGCAGTACTTC. It yields the protein CATSTPGQTYEQYF.

CDR3 in DNA: TGTGCCAGCTCTTGGAGAGCACGAGAGACCCAGTACTTC. It is translated as CASSWRARETQYF. The genes are TRBV11-1 and TRBJ2-5; D unclear. V was shortened by 8 bases and J by 4 bases, with 14 bases between the two germline ends. The CDR3 sequence is 13 residues long. Germline-derived CDR1 and CDR2 are SGHAT and FQDESV (reference sequence).

This clonotype was observed a handful of times. The junction departs from germline at one end; a sequencing error may be responsible. J is TRBJ1-2 and V is TRBV10-3; 8 nucleotides match TRBD1. Germline V CDR1 and CDR2: ENHRY, SYGVKD. There are 16 residues in the CDR3. CDR3 bases: TGTGCCGTCAGCCCAGAGGGACAGGTTAACCTTTATGGCTACACCTTC. Translating gives CAVSPEGQVNLYGYTF.

Written as DNA, the CDR3 is TGTGCCACCAGCAGAGACAGAGCCTCTAACTATGGCTACACCTTC. Translating gives CATSRDRASNYGYTF. The V and J genes are TRBV15 and TRBJ1-2; D is undetermined. This CDR3 is built from 15 residues. Germline loops: CDR1 LNHNV, CDR2 YYDKDF (reference sequence). Deletions cut 0 bases from V and 0 bases from J, with 8 bases between.

V usage is TRBV20-1 and J usage is TRBJ1-2; D is unresolved. The germline CDR1 and CDR2 sequences are DFQATT and SNEGSKA (reference sequence). V was cut by 4 bases and J by 2 bases, with 11 bases left in between. The CDR3 totals 13 residues. The CDR3 region has the DNA TGCAGTGCTATAAGCACCCAGAACTATGGCTACACCTTC. Protein: CSAISTQNYGYTF.

This chain uses TRBV29-1 with TRBJ1-2; weak D call: TRBD1 (5 bases). Germline-derived CDR1 and CDR2 are SQVTM and ANQGSEA. V lost 3 bases, J lost 4 bases, and 15 bases lay in between. The CDR3 covers 14 residues. CDR3 sequence (DNA): TGCAGCGTTGACAGGGACTTCATCGGCTATGGCTACACCTTC. Its translation: CSVDRDFIGYGYTF.

This clonotype was recorded a few times. The J gene is TRBJ2-7, the V gene TRBV6-5; 8 nucleotides line up with TRBD2. V lost 5 bases to trimming and J lost 2 bases; unmatched junction nucleotides: 8. This CDR3 is built from 15 residues. Germline V lookup: CDR1 MNHEY, CDR2 SVGAGI. CDR3 nucleotides: TGTGCCAGCAGTGGAGAGGCGGGGGGCCCCTACGAGCAGTACTTC. Amino acid sequence: CASSGEAGGPYEQYF.

J is TRBJ2-2 and V is TRBV5-6; D tentatively fits TRBD1 or TRBD2 (5 bases each). From germline, CDR1 is SGHDT and CDR2 YYEEEE. V lost 5 bases and J 7 bases, leaving 15 bases between the germline ends. The CDR3 sequence is 14 residues long. The CDR3: CASSPIRDGGELFF. As DNA, the CDR3 is TGTGCCAGCAGTCCCATCAGGGACGGCGGGGAGCTGTTTTTT.

In the case of this clonotype: The junction differs from germline at one of its ends, possibly a read error. This rearrangement joins TRBV10-3 to TRBJ1-5, with a tentative D call TRBD1 (6 bases). The CDR3 runs to 17 residues. Germline V gives CDR1 ENHRY, CDR2 SYGVKD. The chain's CDR3 is CATSPGQPQVLNQPQHF. The DNA of the CDR3 is TGTGCCACCAGTCCCGGACAGCCACAAGTCCTAAATCAGCCCCAGCATTTT.

CDR3 region: CASSLGQDNEKLFF. The CDR3 DNA follows: TGTGCCAGCAGCTTAGGACAGGATAATGAAAAACTGTTTTTT. V and J are TRBV7-8 and TRBJ1-4; perhaps TRBD1 as D (6 bases). V was cut by 1 base and J by 4 bases, with 7 bases left in between. The CDR3 covers 14 residues. Germline CDR1 and CDR2: SGHVS and FQNEAQ.

The genes are TRBV20-1 and TRBJ2-7, with 7 bases matching TRBD1. Germline V lookup: CDR1 DFQATT, CDR2 SNEGSKA (reference sequence). The CDR3 length is 15 residues. V lost 5 bases and J lost 0; bases outside the gene matches: 10. Written as DNA, the CDR3 is TGCAGTGCTGGACCATACAGGGGCTCCTCCTACGAGCAGTACTTC. Protein sequence: CSAGPYRGSSYEQYF.

This clonotype was seen only a few times. As DNA, the CDR3 is TGTGCCAGCAGTTACCGGGACAGAGCTTCACCCCTCCACTTT. Protein product: CASSYRDRASPLHF. The chain carries TRBV6-6 and TRBJ1-6; 7 nucleotides align to TRBD1. Germline lookup yields CDR1 MNHNY and CDR2 SVGAGI (reference sequence). The CDR3 consists of 14 residues. The junction had 4 bases not matched to a gene; V was cut back by 2 bases and J by 9 bases.

The rearrangement uses TRBV12-3 or TRBV12-4 and TRBJ2-7; D is unclear. The CDR3 spans 12 residues. V was shortened by 2 bases and J by 6 bases, with 8 bases between the two germline ends. The chain's CDR3 is CASSLQIGEQYF. CDR3 DNA sequence: TGTGCCAGCAGTTTACAGATAGGCGAGCAGTACTTC.

The sample holds a few counts of this clonotype. The chain uses TRBV12-3 or TRBV12-4 and TRBJ1-1; D is undetermined. The V gene lost 7 bases and the J gene lost 4 bases, with 13 bases spanning the gap. The CDR3 loop spans 13 amino acids. CDR3 sequence (DNA): TGTGCCAGCACTCTCGTGGTTGGCACTGAAGCTTTCTTT. This encodes CASTLVVGTEAFF.

This clonotype was observed a handful of times. The V gene is TRBV4-1, the J gene TRBJ1-5, with D perhaps TRBD1 (5 bases). The CDR3 totals 15 residues. Trimming took 4 bases from V and 0 from J, leaving 10 bases between them. Per germline, CDR1 MGHRA and CDR2 YSYEKL. The CDR3 protein is CASSLVQDSNQPQHF. CDR3 nucleotide sequence: TGCGCCAGCAGCCTAGTACAGGATAGCAATCAGCCCCAGCATTTT.

Points on this clonotype: This may be a read error: a much more frequent sequence differs by one nucleotide. This rearrangement joins TRBV6-5 to TRBJ1-5, with TRBD1 matching 10 bases. This CDR3 region has 14 residues. Germline V gives CDR1 MNHEY, CDR2 SVGAGI. V lost 6 bases, J lost 5 bases, and 4 bases stayed unmatched. CDR3 sequence reads: CASRPDRGYQPQHF. The CDR3 coding sequence is TGTGCCAGCAGACCGGACAGGGGGTATCAGCCCCAGCATTTT.

The DNA for the CDR3 is TGCAGCGTTCCGGGACAGGGGAATAATGAAAAACTGTTTTTT. This translates into CSVPGQGNNEKLFF. The chain joins TRBV29-1 to TRBJ1-4, with 10 bases lining up with TRBD1. The CDR3 is 14 residues long. With V trimmed by 5 bases and J by 4 bases, 4 bases remained unmatched. Germline values: CDR1 SQVTM, CDR2 ANQGSEA.

This rearrangement joins TRBV7-6 to TRBJ2-7, with D possibly matching TRBD2 (5 bases). Germline CDR1 and CDR2: SGHVS and FNYEAQ. V shed 5 bases and J shed 7 bases, with 18 bases lying between them. This CDR3 is built from 14 residues. The CDR3 sequence: CASSATAGYNEQYF. Written as DNA, the CDR3 is TGTGCCAGCAGCGCCACGGCGGGCTACAATGAGCAGTACTTC.